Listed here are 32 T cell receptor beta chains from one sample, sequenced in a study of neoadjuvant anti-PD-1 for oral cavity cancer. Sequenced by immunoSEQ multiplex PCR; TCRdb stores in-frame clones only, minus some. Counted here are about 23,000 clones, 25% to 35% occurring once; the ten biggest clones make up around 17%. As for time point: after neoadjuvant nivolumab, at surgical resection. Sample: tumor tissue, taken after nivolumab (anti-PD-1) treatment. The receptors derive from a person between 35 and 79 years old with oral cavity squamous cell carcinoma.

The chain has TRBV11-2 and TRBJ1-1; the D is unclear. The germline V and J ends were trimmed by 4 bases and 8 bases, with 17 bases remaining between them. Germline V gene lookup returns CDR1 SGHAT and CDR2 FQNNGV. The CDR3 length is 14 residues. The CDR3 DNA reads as TGTGCCAGCAGCTCGTCGGGCGCGGGTAGGGAAGCTTTCTTT. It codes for CASSSSGAGREAFF.

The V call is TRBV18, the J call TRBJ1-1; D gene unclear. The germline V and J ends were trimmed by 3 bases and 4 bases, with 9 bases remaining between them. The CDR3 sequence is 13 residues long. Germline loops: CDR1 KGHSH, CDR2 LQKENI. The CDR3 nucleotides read TGTGCCAGCTCACCCAGTCCTATCACTGAAGCTTTCTTT. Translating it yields CASSPSPITEAFF. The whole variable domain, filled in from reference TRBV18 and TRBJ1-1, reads NAGVMQNPRHLVRRRGQEARLRCSPMKGHSHVYWYRQLPEEGLKFMVYLQKENIIDESGMPKERFSAEFPKEGPSILRIQQVVRGDSAAYFCASSPSPITEAFFGQGTRLTVV.

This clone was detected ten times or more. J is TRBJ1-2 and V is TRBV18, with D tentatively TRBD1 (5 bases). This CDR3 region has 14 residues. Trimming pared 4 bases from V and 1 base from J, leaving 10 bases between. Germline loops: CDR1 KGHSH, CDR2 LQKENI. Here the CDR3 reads CASSQRDDNYGYTF. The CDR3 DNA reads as TGTGCCAGCTCACAAAGGGACGATAACTATGGCTACACCTTC. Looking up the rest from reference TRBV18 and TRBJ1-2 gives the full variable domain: NAGVMQNPRHLVRRRGQEARLRCSPMKGHSHVYWYRQLPEEGLKFMVYLQKENIIDESGMPKERFSAEFPKEGPSILRIQQVVRGDSAAYFCASSQRDDNYGYTFGSGTRLTVV.

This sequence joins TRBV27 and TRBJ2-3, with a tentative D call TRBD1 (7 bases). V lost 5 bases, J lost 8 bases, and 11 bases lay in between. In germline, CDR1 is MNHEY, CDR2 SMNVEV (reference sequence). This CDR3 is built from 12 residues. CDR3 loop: CASSPQGGTQYF. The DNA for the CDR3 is TGTGCCAGCAGTCCCCAGGGGGGTACGCAGTATTTT.

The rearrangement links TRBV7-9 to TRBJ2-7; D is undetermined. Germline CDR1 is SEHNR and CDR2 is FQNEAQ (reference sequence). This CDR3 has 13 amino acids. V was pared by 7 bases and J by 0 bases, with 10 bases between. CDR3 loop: CASTAADSYEQYF. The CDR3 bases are TGTGCCAGCACCGCGGCCGACTCCTACGAGCAGTACTTC.

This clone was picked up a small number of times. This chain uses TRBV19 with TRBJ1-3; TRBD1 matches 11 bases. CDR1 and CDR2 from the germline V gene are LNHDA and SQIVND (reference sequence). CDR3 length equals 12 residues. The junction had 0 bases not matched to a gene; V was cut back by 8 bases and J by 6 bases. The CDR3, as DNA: TGTGCCAGTGGACAGGGGGCAAACACCATATATTTT. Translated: CASGQGANTIYF.

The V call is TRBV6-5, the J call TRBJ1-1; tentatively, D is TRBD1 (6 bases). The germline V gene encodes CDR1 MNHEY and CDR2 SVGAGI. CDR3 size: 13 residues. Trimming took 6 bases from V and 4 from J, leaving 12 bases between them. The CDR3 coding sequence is TGTGCCAGCAGGGGGGGAGGGGGCACTGAAGCTTTCTTT. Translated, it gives CASRGGGGTEAFF.

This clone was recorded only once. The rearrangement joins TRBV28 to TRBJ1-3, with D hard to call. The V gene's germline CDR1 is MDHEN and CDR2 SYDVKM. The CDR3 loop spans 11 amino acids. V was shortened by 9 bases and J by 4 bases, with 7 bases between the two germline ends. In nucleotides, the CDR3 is TGTGCCAGTCGCGTGGGAAACACCATATATTTT. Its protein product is CASRVGNTIYF.

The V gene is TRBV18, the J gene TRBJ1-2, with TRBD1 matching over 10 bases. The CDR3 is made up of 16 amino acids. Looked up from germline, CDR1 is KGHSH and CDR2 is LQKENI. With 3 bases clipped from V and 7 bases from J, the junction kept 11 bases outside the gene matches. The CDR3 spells CASSPNSGTGVGGYTF. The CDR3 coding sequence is TGTGCCAGCTCACCTAATTCCGGGACAGGGGTTGGTGGCTACACCTTC.

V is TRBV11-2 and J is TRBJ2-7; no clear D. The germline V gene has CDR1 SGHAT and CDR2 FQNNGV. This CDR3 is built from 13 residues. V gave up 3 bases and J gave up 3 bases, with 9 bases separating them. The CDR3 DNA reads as TGTGCCAGCAGCTTGGACGGTTACTACGAGCAGTACTTC. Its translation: CASSLDGYYEQYF. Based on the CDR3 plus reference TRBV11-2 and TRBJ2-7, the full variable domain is EAGVAQSPRYKIIEKRQSVAFWCNPISGHATLYWYQQILGQGPKLLIQFQNNGVVDDSQLPKDRFSAERLKGVDSTLKIQPAKLEDSAVYLCASSLDGYYEQYFGPGTRLTVT.

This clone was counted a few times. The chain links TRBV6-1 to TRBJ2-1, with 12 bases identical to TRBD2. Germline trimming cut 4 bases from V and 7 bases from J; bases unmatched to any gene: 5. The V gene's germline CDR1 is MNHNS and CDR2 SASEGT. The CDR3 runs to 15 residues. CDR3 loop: CASSGGLAGRNEQFF. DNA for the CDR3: TGTGCCAGCAGTGGGGGACTAGCGGGTAGGAATGAGCAGTTCTTC.

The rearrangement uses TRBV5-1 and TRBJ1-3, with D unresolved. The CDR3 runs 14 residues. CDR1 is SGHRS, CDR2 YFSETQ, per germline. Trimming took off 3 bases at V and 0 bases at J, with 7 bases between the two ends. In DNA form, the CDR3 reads TGCGCCAGCAGCTCGGGCTTCTCTGGAAACACCATATATTTT. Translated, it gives CASSSGFSGNTIYF.

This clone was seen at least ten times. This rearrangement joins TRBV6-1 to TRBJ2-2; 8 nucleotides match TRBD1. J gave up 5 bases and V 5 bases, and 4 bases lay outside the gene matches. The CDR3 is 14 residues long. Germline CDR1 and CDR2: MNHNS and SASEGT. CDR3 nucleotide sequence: TGTGCCAGCAGTCCAGGGGGCGAGACCGGGGAGCTGTTTTTT. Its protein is CASSPGGETGELFF.

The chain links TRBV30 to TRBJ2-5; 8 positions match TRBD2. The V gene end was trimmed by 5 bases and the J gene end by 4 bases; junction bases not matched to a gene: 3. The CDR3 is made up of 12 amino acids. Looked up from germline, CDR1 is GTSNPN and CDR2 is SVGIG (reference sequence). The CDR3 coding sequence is TGTGCCTGGCGCACTAGCGGAGAGACCCAGTACTTC. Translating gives CAWRTSGETQYF.

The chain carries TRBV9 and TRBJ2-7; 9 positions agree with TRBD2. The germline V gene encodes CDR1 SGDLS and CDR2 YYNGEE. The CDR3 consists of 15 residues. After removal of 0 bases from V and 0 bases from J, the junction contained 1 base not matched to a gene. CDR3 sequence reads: CASSVGGRASYEQYF. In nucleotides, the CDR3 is TGTGCCAGCAGCGTAGGCGGGAGGGCCTCCTACGAGCAGTACTTC.

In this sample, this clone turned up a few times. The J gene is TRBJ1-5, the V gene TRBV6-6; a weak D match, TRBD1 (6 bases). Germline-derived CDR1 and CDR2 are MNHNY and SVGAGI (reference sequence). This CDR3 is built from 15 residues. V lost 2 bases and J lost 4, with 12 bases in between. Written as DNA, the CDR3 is TGTGCCAGCAGTTACGGAGGGGGTGGGAATCAGCCCCAGCATTTT. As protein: CASSYGGGGNQPQHF.

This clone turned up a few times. CDR3 nucleotide sequence: TGTGCCAGCAGCTTGCGCCGGGGTATCGAGCAGTTCTTC. Residues: CASSLRRGIEQFF. This chain joins TRBV11-1 and TRBJ2-1, with D possibly being TRBD2 (5 bases). The germline gives CDR1 SGHAT, CDR2 FQDESV (reference sequence). CDR3 length: 13 amino acids. Trimming cost V 3 bases and J 10 bases, with 13 bases left between them.

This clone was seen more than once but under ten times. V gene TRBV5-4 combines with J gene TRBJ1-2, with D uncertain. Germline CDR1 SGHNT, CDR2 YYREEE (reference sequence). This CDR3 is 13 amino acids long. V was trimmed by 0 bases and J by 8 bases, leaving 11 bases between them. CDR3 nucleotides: TGTGCCAGCAGCTTGGATCCGGGTAGGGGCTACACCTTC. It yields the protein CASSLDPGRGYTF.

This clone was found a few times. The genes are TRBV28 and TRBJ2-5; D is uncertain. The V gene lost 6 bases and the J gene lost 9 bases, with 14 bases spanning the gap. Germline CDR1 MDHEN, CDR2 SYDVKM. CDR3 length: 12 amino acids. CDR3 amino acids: CASSVRLVPQYF. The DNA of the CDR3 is TGTGCCAGCAGCGTTCGGCTCGTGCCCCAGTACTTC.

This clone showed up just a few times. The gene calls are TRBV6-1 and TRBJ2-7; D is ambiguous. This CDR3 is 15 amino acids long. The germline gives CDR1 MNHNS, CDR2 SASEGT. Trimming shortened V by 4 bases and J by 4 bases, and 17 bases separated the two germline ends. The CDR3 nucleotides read TGTGCCAGCAGTGTGATGTACCTGGGTGGATACGAGCAGTACTTC. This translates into CASSVMYLGGYEQYF.

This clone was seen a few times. The CDR3 here is CASSLSQGPSGSGYTF. CDR3 nucleotide sequence: TGCGCCAGCAGCCTTAGTCAGGGCCCAAGTGGATCGGGCTACACCTTC. The chain links TRBV4-1 to TRBJ1-2, with a possible D match to TRBD1 (5 bases). CDR3 length: 16 amino acids. Germline V gives CDR1 MGHRA, CDR2 YSYEKL. Trimming removed 4 bases at V and 8 bases at J, with 23 bases between.

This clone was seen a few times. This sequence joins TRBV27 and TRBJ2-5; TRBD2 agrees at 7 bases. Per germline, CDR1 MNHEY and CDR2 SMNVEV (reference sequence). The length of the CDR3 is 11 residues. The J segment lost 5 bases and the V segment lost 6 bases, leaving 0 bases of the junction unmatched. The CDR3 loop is CASRRGETQYF. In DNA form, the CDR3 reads TGTGCCAGCAGGCGGGGGGAGACCCAGTACTTC.

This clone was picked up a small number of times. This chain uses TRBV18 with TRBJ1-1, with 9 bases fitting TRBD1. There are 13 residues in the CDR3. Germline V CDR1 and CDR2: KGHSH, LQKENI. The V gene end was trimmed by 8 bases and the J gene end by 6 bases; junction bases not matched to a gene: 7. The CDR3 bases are TGTGCCAGCCAGGGACAGGGTAGCGCTGAAGCTTTCTTT. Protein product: CASQGQGSAEAFF.

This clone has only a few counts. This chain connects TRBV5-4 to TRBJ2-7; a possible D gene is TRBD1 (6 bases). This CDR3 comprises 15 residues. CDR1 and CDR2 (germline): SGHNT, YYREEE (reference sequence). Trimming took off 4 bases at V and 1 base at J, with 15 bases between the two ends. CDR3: CASSDTRQASYEQYF. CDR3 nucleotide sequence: TGTGCCAGCAGCGACACTCGACAGGCTTCCTACGAGCAGTACTTC.

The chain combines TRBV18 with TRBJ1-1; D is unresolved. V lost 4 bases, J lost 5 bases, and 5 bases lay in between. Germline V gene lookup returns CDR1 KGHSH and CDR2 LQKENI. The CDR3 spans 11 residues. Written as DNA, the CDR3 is TGTGCCAGCTCACTCAGTACTGAAGCTTTCTTT. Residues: CASSLSTEAFF.

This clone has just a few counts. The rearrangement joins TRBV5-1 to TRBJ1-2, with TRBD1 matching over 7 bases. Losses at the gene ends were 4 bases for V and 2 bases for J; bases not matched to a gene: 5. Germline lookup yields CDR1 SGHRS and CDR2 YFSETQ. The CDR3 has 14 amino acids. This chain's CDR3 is CASSATTGNYGYTF. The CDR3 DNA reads TGCGCCAGCAGCGCTACGACAGGGAACTATGGCTACACCTTC.

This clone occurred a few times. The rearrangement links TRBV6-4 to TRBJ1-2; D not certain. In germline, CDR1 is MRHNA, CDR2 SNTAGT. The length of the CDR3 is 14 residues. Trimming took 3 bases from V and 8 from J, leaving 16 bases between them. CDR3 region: CASSDRVAGGGYTF. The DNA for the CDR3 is TGTGCCAGCAGTGATAGGGTGGCGGGAGGCGGCTACACCTTC.

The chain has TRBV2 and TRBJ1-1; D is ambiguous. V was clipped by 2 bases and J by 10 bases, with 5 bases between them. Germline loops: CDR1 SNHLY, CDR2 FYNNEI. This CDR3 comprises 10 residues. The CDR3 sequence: CASSESRAFF. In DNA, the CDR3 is TGTGCCAGCAGTGAATCTCGAGCTTTCTTT.

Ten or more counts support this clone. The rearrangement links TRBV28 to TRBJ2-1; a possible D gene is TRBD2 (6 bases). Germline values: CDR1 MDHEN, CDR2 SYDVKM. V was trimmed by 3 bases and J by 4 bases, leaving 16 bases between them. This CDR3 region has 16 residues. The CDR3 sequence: CASSFPSDALYNEQFF. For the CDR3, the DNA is TGTGCCAGCAGTTTCCCTAGCGATGCCCTTTACAATGAGCAGTTCTTC.

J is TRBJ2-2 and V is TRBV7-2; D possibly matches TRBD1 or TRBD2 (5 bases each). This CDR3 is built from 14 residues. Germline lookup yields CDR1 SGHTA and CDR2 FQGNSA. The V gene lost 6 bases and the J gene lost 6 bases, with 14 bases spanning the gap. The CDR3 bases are TGTGCCAGCAGGACGGGGACCGCCGCCGGGGAGCTGTTTTTT. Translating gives CASRTGTAAGELFF.

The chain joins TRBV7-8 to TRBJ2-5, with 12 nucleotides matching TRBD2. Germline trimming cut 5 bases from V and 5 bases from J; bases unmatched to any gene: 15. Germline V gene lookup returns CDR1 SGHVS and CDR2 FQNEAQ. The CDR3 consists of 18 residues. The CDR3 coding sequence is TGTGCCAGCAGCCTACCTAGAGTTCTAGCGGGGGGGCGGGAGACCCAGTACTTC. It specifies CASSLPRVLAGGRETQYF.

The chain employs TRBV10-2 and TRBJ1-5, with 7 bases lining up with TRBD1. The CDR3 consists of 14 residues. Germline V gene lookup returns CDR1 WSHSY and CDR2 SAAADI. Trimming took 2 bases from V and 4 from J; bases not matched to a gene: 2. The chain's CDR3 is CASSEPDRNQPQHF. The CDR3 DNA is TGCGCCAGCAGTGAGCCGGACAGGAATCAGCCCCAGCATTTT.